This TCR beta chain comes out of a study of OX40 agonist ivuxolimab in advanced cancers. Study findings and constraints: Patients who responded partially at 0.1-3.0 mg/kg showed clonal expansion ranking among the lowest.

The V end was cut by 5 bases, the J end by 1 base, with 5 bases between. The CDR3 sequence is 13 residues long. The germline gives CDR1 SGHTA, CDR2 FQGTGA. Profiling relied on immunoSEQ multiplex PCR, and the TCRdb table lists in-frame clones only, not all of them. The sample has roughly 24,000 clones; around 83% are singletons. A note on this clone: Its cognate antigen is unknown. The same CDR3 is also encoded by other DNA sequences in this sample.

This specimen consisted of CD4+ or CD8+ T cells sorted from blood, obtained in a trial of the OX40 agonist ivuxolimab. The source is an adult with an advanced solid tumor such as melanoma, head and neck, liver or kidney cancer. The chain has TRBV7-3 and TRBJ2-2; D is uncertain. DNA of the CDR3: TGTGCCAGCAGCCTAGGGAACACCGGGGAGCTGTTTTTT. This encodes CASSLGNTGELFF.